This TCR beta chain derives from a study of blood T cell dynamics during melanoma immunotherapy (dated by TCRdb to 2018 to 2020). At the level of the whole study: Patients with metastatic melanoma were treated with first-line pembrolizumab or nivolumab plus ipilimumab as standard of care in the United Kingdom. To find early correlates of response, peripheral T cell receptor repertoires were profiled in metastatic melanoma patients before and after one cycle of checkpoint inhibitor therapy. Consecutive patients formed a training cohort, and a further independent group of patients from the same centre was pooled into an external validation set.

The cysteine opens and the phenylalanine closes a CDR3 of 12 amino acids. The CDR3 DNA has 36 bases and is translated from base 1. CDR1 and CDR2 are read off the germline V gene as SGHTA and FQGNSA. V is cut by 1 base and J by 7 bases, and the space between the germline ends is 7 bases. Summary of the overall study and its limitations: Patients who later achieved disease control showed a bifurcated PBMC repertoire reorganization at W3, with increased clonality or increased diversity, unlike progressors. The study was unable to establish whether the T cell clones driving the repertoire changes were melanoma-specific or instead reflected general immune activation. The relatively small sample size was acknowledged as potentially limiting generalization of the results.

The time point label, as the study defines it: week 3, after first cycle of checkpoint inhibitor. Blood samples were taken before treatment (T0) and at week 3 (W3), following the first cycle of checkpoint blockade. Except for two patients with rapid clinical progression, response was assessed 12 weeks after the first infusion by RECIST 1.1; disease control meant complete response, partial response or stable disease. Patients were not eligible if they had prior systemic cancer treatment, concomitant immunosuppressant therapy or synchronous other active malignancies. Both bulk PBMC and plasma cell-free DNA were sequenced for TCR beta so that circulating cells and T cell turnover could be tracked. Lymphoprep and SepMate tubes were used to isolate PBMC from blood, and red cell lysis was then performed. QIAamp DNA Blood Mini kits were used to extract DNA from PBMC and from sorted T cell subsets. A fixed 350 ng of DNA was loaded for every bulk PBMC sample. The immunoSEQ TCRb Assay kit was used according to manufacturer instructions to amplify TCR beta CDR3 sequences from genomic DNA. The KAPA Library Quantification Kit for Illumina platforms was used to quantify the pooled libraries by qPCR. Pooled libraries were clustered at about 0.55-1.2 pM and sequenced on an Illumina NextSeq 500. The authors' pipeline ran thus. TCR data were analyzed using immunoSEQ ANALYZER and the R LymphoSeq package. A rearrangement efficiency score was calculated as productive divided by the sum of productive and non-productive CDR3 sequences. Clonality was measured with the Gini coefficient and diversity with the Renyi index at alpha=1, and both measures were compared pairwise between timepoints within each patient. In LymphoSeq, clonal relatedness was computed using an edit distance of 3, and repertoire similarity was computed using the Bhattacharyya coefficient. To classify response, a linear discriminant analysis based on week-3 changes in clonality and diversity was built using the R MASS and caret packages. Held by TCRdb, this immuneACCESS table contains in-frame sequences only and omits some clones. Under half of the omission traces to an unresolved V gene where checked; the cause of the rest is unknown. V, J and clone size reflect that table, while D and trimming were determined from the DNA. This sample gives 15,000 or so clones in total; 87% of them show up just once. Roughly 8% of the sample lies in the top ten.

In this sample, this clone turned up a few times. Its antigen has not been determined. Per-nucleotide qualities are absent, and no much larger clonotype sits a single base away. The receptor was derived from a human donor with melanoma. This receptor chain uses TRBV7-2 and TRBJ1-2; tentative D gene TRBD1, with 5 bases matching. The source was blood, collected from a patient treated with checkpoint blockade. The sequence in DNA is TGTGCCAGCAGCTTAGGGGGCCGTGGCTACACCTTC. The encoded protein is CASSLGGRGYTF.